This T cell receptor (beta chain) was recorded in a study of response to subunit inactivated influenza vaccine. There are 16 residues in the CDR3. With 8 bases clipped from V and 3 bases from J, the junction kept 12 bases outside the gene matches. The V gene's germline CDR1 is SEHNR and CDR2 FQNEAQ (reference sequence). The study, taken as a whole, reports: Each seasonal flu vaccination may recruit only limited new T cells, authors suggested.

About this clonotype itself: The antigen is undetermined.

Using its own MiXCR run on the RT-PCR reads, TCRdb lists one record per CDR3 protein. The sample has about 310,000 distinct CDR3 sequences, 21% seen once. The chain uses TRBV7-9 and TRBJ2-7; 11 bases are a match to TRBD2. The source material was PBMCs from blood, sampled around 22 months after vaccination. This sequence was found in a man in his fifties or sixties who received an inactivated influenza vaccine. The DNA for the CDR3 is TGTGCCAGCGACGCGGCTAGCGGGGGGTTTAACTACGAGCAGTACTTC. Translated, it gives CASDAASGGFNYEQYF.